A selection of T cell receptor beta chains follows, all from one sample in a study of cytomegalovirus exposure and HLA in healthy donors. Produced via immunoSEQ multiplex PCR; TCRdb's table is partial and in-frame only. This sample has 110,000 to 150,000 clones, with 70% found just once. Source material: PBMCs. Every receptor here comes from an older woman in good health and CMV-seropositive. Both conserved end residues are part of each CDR3. Fields, in order: V gene, J gene, clone size, D gene, CDR3 DNA, CDR3 protein. The D gene is left open where the match is weak. Rows may omit the clone size; those that give it use once, few, many or a size class.

TRBV7-2	TRBJ2-7	NA	NA	TGTGCCAGCAGCGCCTCCGGGACCTCAGCGGGCGAGCAGTACTTC	CASSASGTSAGEQYF
TRBV9	TRBJ1-3	NA	NA	TGTGCCAGCAGCGTTAGCTCTGGAAACACCATATATTTT	CASSVSSGNTIYF
TRBV5-6	TRBJ1-1	NA	TRBD1	TGTGCCAGCAGCCCCTTACAGGGGGCCGGTAACACTGAAGCTTTCTTT	CASSPLQGAGNTEAFF
TRBV11-2	TRBJ1-5	few	NA	TGTGCCAGCAGTGGGGGCGTCAGCCAGCCCCAGCATTTT	CASSGGVSQPQHF
TRBV5-1	TRBJ2-2	once	NA	TGCGCCAGCAGCTTTAAGCCGACGAACACCGGGGAGCTGTTTTTT	CASSFKPTNTGELFF
TRBV18	TRBJ1-1	NA	TRBD1	TGTGCCAGCTCACCACCTAGTGGGACAGTGAACACTGAAGCTTTCTTT	CASSPPSGTVNTEAFF
TRBV6-5	TRBJ2-5	NA	TRBD2	TGTGCCAGCAGTTACTTATCTAGCGGGAGTTGGCAGTACTTC	CASSYLSSGSWQYF
TRBV30	TRBJ1-5	NA	NA	TGTGCCTGGAGTCTAACTCCCCAGGGCAATCAGCCCCAGCATTTT	CAWSLTPQGNQPQHF
TRBV5-6	TRBJ1-2	few	TRBD1	TGTGCCAGCAGCTCCGGGACAGGGTTCCGTGGCTACACCTTC	CASSSGTGFRGYTF
TRBV25-1	TRBJ1-2	NA	NA	TGTGCCAGCAGTGAAGGAGACCGCCCCATCTATGGCTACACCTTC	CASSEGDRPIYGYTF
TRBV30	TRBJ1-2	NA	NA	TGTGCCTGGAGTGACAGGAGACGCGGTGGTGTGGGTGGCTACACCTTC	CAWSDRRRGGVGGYTF